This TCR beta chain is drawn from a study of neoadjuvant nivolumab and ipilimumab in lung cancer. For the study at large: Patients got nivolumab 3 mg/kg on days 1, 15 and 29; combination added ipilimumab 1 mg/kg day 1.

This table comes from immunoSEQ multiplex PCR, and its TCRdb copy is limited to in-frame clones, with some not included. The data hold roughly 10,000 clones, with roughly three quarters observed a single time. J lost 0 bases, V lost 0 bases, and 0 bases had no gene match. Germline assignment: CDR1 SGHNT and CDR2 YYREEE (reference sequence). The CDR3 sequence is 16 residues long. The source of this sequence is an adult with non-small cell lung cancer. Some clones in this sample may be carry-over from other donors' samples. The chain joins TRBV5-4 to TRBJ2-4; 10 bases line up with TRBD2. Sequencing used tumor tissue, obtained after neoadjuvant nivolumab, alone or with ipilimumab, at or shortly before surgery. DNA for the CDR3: TGTGCCAGCAGCTTGGAGCGGGAGGGAGCCAAAAACATTCAGTACTTC. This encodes CASSLEREGAKNIQYF. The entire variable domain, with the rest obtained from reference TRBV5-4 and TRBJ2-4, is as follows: ETGVTQSPTHLIKTRGQQVTLRCSSQSGHNTVSWYQQALGQGPQFIFQYYREEENGRGNFPPRFSGLQFPNYSSELNVNALELDDSALYLCASSLEREGAKNIQYFGAGTRLSVL.